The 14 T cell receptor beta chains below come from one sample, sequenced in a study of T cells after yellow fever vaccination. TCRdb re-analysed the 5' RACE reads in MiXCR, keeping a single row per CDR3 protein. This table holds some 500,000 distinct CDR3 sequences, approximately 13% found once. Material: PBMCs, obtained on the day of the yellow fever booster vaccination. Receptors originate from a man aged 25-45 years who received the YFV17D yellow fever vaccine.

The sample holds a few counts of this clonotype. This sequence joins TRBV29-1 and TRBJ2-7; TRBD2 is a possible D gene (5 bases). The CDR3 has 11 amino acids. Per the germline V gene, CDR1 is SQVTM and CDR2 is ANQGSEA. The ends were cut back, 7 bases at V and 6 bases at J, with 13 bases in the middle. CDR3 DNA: TGCAGCGCCCTAGCCCCTCCCGAGCAGTACTTC. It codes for CSALAPPEQYF.

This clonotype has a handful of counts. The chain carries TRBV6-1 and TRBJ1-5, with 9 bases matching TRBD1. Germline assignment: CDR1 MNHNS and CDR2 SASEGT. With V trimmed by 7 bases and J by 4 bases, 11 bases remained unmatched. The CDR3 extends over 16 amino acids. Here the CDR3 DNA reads TGTGCCAGCACCACCGGGACAGGGACCCTGAATCAGCCCCAGCATTTT. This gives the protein CASTTGTGTLNQPQHF.

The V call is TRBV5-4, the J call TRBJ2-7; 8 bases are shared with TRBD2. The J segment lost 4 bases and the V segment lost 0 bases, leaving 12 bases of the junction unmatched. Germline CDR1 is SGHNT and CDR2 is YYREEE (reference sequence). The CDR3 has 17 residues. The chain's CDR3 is CASSLGPAGTRSYEQYF. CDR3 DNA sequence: TGTGCCAGCAGCTTGGGCCCCGCCGGGACTAGATCGTACGAGCAGTACTTC.

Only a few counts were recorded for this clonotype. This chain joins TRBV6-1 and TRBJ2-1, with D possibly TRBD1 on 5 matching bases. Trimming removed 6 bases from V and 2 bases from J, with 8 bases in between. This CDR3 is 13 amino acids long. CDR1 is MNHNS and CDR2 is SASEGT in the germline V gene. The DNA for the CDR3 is TGTGCCAGCAGACTGGACACCTACAATGAGCAGTTCTTC. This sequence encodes CASRLDTYNEQFF.

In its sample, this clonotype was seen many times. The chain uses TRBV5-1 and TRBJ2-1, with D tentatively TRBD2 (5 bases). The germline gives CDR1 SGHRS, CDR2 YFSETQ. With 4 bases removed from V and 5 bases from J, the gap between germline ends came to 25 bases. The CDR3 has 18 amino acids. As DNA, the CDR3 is TGCGCCAGCAGCCTGCAAAACGGACTCCTTTTGAGCAACAATGAGCAGTTCTTC. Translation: CASSLQNGLLLSNNEQFF.

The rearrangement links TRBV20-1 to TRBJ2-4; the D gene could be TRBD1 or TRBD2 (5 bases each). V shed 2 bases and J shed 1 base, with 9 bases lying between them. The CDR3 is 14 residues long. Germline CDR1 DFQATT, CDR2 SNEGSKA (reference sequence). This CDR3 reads CSARWGRAKNIQYF. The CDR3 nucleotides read TGCAGTGCTAGATGGGGACGGGCCAAAAACATTCAGTACTTC.

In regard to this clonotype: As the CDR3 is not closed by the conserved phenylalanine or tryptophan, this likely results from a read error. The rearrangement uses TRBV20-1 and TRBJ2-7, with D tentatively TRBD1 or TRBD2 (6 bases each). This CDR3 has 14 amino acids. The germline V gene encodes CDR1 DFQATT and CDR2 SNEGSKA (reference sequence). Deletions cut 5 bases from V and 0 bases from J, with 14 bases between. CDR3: CSAGGGFNSYEQYS. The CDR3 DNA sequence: TGCAGTGCTGGAGGGGGTTTCAACTCCTACGAGCAGTACTCC.

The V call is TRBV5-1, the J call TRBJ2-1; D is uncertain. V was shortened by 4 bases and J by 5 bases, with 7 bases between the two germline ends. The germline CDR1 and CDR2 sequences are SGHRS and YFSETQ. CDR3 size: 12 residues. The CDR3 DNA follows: TGCGCCAGCAGCAATGTGGACAATGAGCAGTTCTTC. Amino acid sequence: CASSNVDNEQFF. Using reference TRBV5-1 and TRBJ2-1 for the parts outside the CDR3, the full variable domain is KAGVTQTPRYLIKTRGQQVTLSCSPISGHRSVSWYQQTPGQGLQFLFEYFSETQRNKGNFPGRFSGRQFSNSRSEMNVSTLELGDSALYLCASSNVDNEQFFGPGTRLTVL.

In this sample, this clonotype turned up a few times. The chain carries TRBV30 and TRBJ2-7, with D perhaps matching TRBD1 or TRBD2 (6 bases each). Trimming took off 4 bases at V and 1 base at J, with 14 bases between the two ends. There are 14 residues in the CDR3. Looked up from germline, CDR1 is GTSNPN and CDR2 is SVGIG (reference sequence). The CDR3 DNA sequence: TGTGCCTGGATCCGTCAGGGGAGGTCCTACGAGCAGTACTTC. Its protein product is CAWIRQGRSYEQYF.

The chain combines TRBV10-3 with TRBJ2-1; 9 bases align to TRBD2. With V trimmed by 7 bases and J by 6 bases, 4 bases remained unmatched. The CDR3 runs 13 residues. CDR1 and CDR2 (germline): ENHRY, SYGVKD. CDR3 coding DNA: TGTGCCATCAATCAAGCGGGAGGCAATGAGCAGTTCTTC. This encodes CAINQAGGNEQFF.

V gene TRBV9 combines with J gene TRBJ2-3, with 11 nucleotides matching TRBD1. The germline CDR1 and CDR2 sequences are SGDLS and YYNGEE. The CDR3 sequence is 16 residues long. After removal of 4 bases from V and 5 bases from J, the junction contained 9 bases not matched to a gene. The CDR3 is CASSPPGTGGRDTQYF. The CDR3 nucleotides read TGTGCCAGCAGCCCACCGGGGACAGGGGGAAGAGATACGCAGTATTTT.

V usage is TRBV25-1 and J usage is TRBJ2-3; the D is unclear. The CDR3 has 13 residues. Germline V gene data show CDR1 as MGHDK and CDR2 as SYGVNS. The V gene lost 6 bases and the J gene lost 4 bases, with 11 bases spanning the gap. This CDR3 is CASSAPFADTQYF. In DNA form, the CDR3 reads TGTGCCAGCAGCGCCCCATTCGCAGATACGCAGTATTTT.

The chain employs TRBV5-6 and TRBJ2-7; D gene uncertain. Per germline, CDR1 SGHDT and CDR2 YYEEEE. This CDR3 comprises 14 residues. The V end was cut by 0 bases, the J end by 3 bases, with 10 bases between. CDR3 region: CASSLAGAHYEQYF. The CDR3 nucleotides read TGTGCCAGCAGCTTGGCGGGTGCACACTACGAGCAGTACTTC.

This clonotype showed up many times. The CDR3 is CSVAPSGSRETQYF. The CDR3 bases are TGCAGCGTTGCGCCTAGCGGGAGTCGAGAGACCCAGTACTTC. The chain has TRBV29-1 and TRBJ2-5, with TRBD2 matching 10 bases. After removal of 4 bases from V and 4 bases from J, the junction contained 6 bases not matched to a gene. CDR1 and CDR2 from the germline V gene are SQVTM and ANQGSEA. The CDR3 is made up of 14 amino acids.